A single sample gave rise to the 9 T cell receptor beta chains below, sequenced in a study of regulatory and conventional T cells in RAG deficiency. Genomic DNA came from blood regulatory T cells gated CD4+ CD25-high CD127-low. The table came from immunoSEQ multiplex PCR; TCRdb's copy has only in-frame clones and leaves some out. The profile shows about 3,200 clones, 90% to 95% of them singletons. These same data were also listed under a study on regulatory T cells. This second study notes: Amplification used 52 TRBV primers and 13 TRBJ primers.

Material for sequencing was CD4+ Tregs sorted from blood. These receptors all stem from a human donor in good health.

This clone appeared once. This sequence joins TRBV9 and TRBJ1-2; D ambiguous. Between the trimmed V and J ends, which lost 0 bases and 8 bases, there was a span of 17 bases. Germline V gene sequence: CDR1 SGDLS, CDR2 YYNGEE. This CDR3 spans 15 amino acids. The CDR3 protein is CASSVGGRILEGYTF. The DNA for the CDR3 is TGTGCCAGCAGCGTAGGCGGCAGGATCCTAGAAGGCTACACCTTC.

The chain carries TRBV10-2 and TRBJ2-7; D remains unclear. V was pared by 7 bases and J by 0 bases, with 13 bases between. The germline CDR1 and CDR2 sequences are WSHSY and SAAADI. This CDR3 has 14 amino acids. This CDR3 is CASTPGGISYEQYF. The CDR3 DNA follows: TGCGCCAGCACACCTGGTGGGATCTCCTACGAGCAGTACTTC.

The chain recombines TRBV2 with TRBJ2-5; 9 positions match TRBD2. The germline V gene has CDR1 SNHLY and CDR2 FYNNEI. After removal of 1 base from V and 7 bases from J, the junction contained 4 bases not matched to a gene. The length of the CDR3 is 14 residues. The CDR3 protein is CASSEVRRGGTQYF. CDR3 in DNA: TGTGCCAGCAGTGAAGTTCGGCGGGGGGGGACCCAGTACTTC.

CDR3 sequence (DNA): TGTGCCTGGAGTGCCTTGGGACAGATGAACACTGAAGCTTTCTTT. Its protein is CAWSALGQMNTEAFF. This chain links TRBV30 with TRBJ1-1; 7 bases map to TRBD1. CDR1 GTSNPN and CDR2 SVGIG come from the germline V gene (reference sequence). V dropped 1 base and J dropped 0; count of bases not matched to a gene: 5. The CDR3 spans 15 residues.

This clone was observed once. The rearrangement links TRBV9 to TRBJ2-2, with D possibly matching TRBD2 (6 bases). This CDR3 comprises 16 residues. Trimming cost V 0 bases and J 8 bases, with 17 bases left between them. The germline V gene encodes CDR1 SGDLS and CDR2 YYNGEE. CDR3 sequence: CASSVGDSLGRGELFF. The CDR3, as DNA: TGTGCCAGCAGCGTAGGGGACTCCCTCGGAAGGGGGGAGCTGTTTTTT.

This clone appeared a few times. A read error may produce the germline difference seen at one junction end. In nucleotides, the CDR3 is TGTGCCAGCAGCCTAGCCGGGGGTGGAAACACCATATATTTT. Translating it yields CASSLAGGGNTIYF. The rearrangement links TRBV7-9 to TRBJ1-3; the D gene is possibly TRBD1 (5 bases). Germline CDR1 and CDR2: SEHNR and FQNEAQ (reference sequence). This CDR3 has 14 residues. Variable domain in full (rest from reference TRBV7-9 and TRBJ1-3): DTGVSQNPRHKITKRGQNVTFRCDPISEHNRLYWYRQTLGQGPEFLTYFQNEAQLEKSRLLSDRFSAERPKGSFSTLEIQRTEQGDSAMYLCASSLAGGGNTIYFGEGSWLTVV.

The CDR3 spells CASSVEGQGVNTEAFF. The CDR3 DNA follows: TGTGCCAGCAGTGTTGAGGGACAGGGCGTGAACACTGAAGCTTTCTTT. The chain recombines TRBV2 with TRBJ1-1; 9 bases agree with TRBD1. Trimming took 4 bases from V and 0 from J; bases not matched to a gene: 6. From germline, CDR1 is SNHLY and CDR2 FYNNEI. This CDR3 has 16 amino acids.

V and J are TRBV6-6 and TRBJ1-1; no definite D call. Germline V gene data show CDR1 as MNHNY and CDR2 as SVGAGI (reference sequence). The CDR3 covers 12 residues. Trimming left V 1 base short and J 0 bases short, with 0 bases between. Here the CDR3 DNA reads TGTGCCAGCAGTTACTTGAACACTGAAGCTTTCTTT. Its translation is CASSYLNTEAFF.

The J gene is TRBJ2-4, the V gene TRBV7-9, with D perhaps assigned TRBD1 or TRBD2 (5 bases each). This CDR3 has 13 amino acids. Between the trimmed V and J ends, which lost 2 bases and 5 bases, there was a span of 7 bases. Germline loops: CDR1 SEHNR, CDR2 FQNEAQ (reference sequence). CDR3 bases: TGTGCCAGCAGCTTAAGAGGGGAAAACATTCAGTACTTC. This translates into CASSLRGENIQYF.